These 13 T cell receptor beta chains came from one sample sequenced in a study of CD8 T cells in ankylosing spondylitis. TCRdb reprocessed the 5' RACE reads with MiXCR, giving one entry per CDR3 protein. The sample has 700,000 to 1,000,000 distinct CDR3 sequences, 12% seen once. Their target antigens are unknown. Study-level points and caveats: Ankylosing spondylitis blood appeared to carry a characteristic TCR beta motif of several highly homologous variants.

Sequenced: blood, either unsorted or a sorted T cell fraction (not recorded which). The receptors come from a male donor with ankylosing spondylitis.

The sample holds many counts of this clonotype. V gene TRBV6-2 or TRBV6-3 combines with J gene TRBJ1-6; D is uncertain. CDR1 and CDR2 from the germline V gene are MNHEY and SVGEGT. V shed 2 bases and J shed 14 bases, with 10 bases lying between them. The CDR3 extends over 12 amino acids. The CDR3 region has the DNA TGTGCCAGCAGTTACACCTTCACGGCCCTCCACTTT. This gives the protein CASSYTFTALHF.

V and J are TRBV15 and TRBJ2-1; no clear D. Germline lookup yields CDR1 LNHNV and CDR2 YYDKDF (reference sequence). The CDR3 runs 14 residues. V was shortened by 4 bases and J by 10 bases, with 17 bases between the two germline ends. The CDR3 here is CATSTDGRLMEQFF. The CDR3 coding sequence is TGTGCCACCAGCACAGACGGCAGGCTGATGGAGCAGTTCTTC.

There are a few counts of this clonotype. The chain combines TRBV4-3 with TRBJ1-4, with TRBD1 matching 9 bases. Unmatched junction bases numbered 7, after V lost 6 bases and J lost 2 bases. The CDR3 contains 16 residues. Germline V gene data show CDR1 as LGHNA and CDR2 as YSLEER. CDR3 loop: CASSRGQGRTNEKLFF. The CDR3 region has the DNA TGCGCCAGCAGTCGAGGACAGGGGAGGACTAATGAAAAACTGTTTTTT.

This chain links TRBV10-3 with TRBJ1-5; D call uncertain. V was trimmed by 5 bases and J by 3 bases, leaving 8 bases between them. The CDR3 sequence is 13 residues long. CDR1 ENHRY and CDR2 SYGVKD come from the germline V gene. The CDR3, as DNA: TGTGCCATCAGTAAGGGAAACAATCAGCCCCAGCATTTT. This sequence encodes CAISKGNNQPQHF.

The rearrangement joins TRBV20-1 to TRBJ2-2, with D unclear. Trimming shortened V by 2 bases and J by 4 bases, and 5 bases separated the two germline ends. Germline CDR1 and CDR2: DFQATT and SNEGSKA (reference sequence). This CDR3 is 12 amino acids long. The CDR3, as DNA: TGCAGTGCTAGACACATCACCGGGGAGCTGTTTTTT. Its protein is CSARHITGELFF.

This rearrangement joins TRBV29-1 to TRBJ2-1; no firm D call. The germline CDR1 and CDR2 sequences are SQVTM and ANQGSEA. The CDR3 loop spans 15 amino acids. The V end lost 4 bases, the J end lost 0 bases, and 13 bases lay between the germline ends. CDR3 in amino acids: CSVAFGLDSYNEQFF. The CDR3 DNA follows: TGCAGCGTTGCCTTCGGGCTAGACTCCTACAATGAGCAGTTCTTC.

This clonotype was found a few times. The chain joins TRBV12-3 or TRBV12-4 to TRBJ1-4; 7 bases are a match to TRBD1. The CDR3 sequence is 15 residues long. V trimming: 5 bases; J trimming: 8 bases; junction bases outside the gene matches: 11. CDR3 protein: CASSDPGGRGEKLFF. DNA of the CDR3: TGTGCCAGCAGTGATCCAGGGGGAAGAGGGGAAAAACTGTTTTTT.

At least ten counts were recorded for this clonotype. The chain uses TRBV10-3 and TRBJ2-5, with 10 bases lining up with TRBD2. The germline CDR1 and CDR2 sequences are ENHRY and SYGVKD. The CDR3 length is 13 residues. V was clipped by 10 bases and J by 5 bases; unmatched bases: 7. The CDR3 here is CATSGTSVETQYF. The CDR3 DNA reads as TGTGCCACCTCCGGGACTAGCGTGGAGACCCAGTACTTC.

This clonotype has just a few counts. This sequence joins TRBV7-3 and TRBJ2-5, with 9 nucleotides matching TRBD1. Germline CDR1 SGHTA, CDR2 FQGTGA. V lost 2 bases to trimming and J lost 4 bases; unmatched junction nucleotides: 8. There are 16 residues in the CDR3. This chain's CDR3 is CASSLQRTGERETQYF. Here the CDR3 DNA reads TGTGCCAGCAGCTTACAGCGGACAGGGGAACGAGAGACCCAGTACTTC.

In DNA form, the CDR3 reads TGTGCCAGCAGCTTGGGGGGGGACCCGAACACTGAAGCTTTCTTT. Residues: CASSLGGDPNTEAFF. The chain joins TRBV11-1 to TRBJ1-1; D is perhaps TRBD1 (5 bases). V dropped 3 bases and J dropped 1 base, with 12 bases sitting between them. The CDR3 has 15 amino acids. From germline, CDR1 is SGHAT and CDR2 FQDESV (reference sequence).

V is TRBV18 and J is TRBJ2-1; 11 nucleotides line up with TRBD2. Trimming at V came to 2 bases and at J to 7 bases, leaving 4 bases not matched to a gene. Germline V gives CDR1 KGHSH, CDR2 LQKENI. The CDR3 covers 15 residues. CDR3 in amino acids: CASSPMVAGGNEQFF. As DNA, the CDR3 is TGTGCCAGCTCACCAATGGTAGCGGGAGGGAATGAGCAGTTCTTC.

This clonotype was seen a handful of times. The rearrangement uses TRBV15 and TRBJ1-1, with 10 bases lining up with TRBD1. CDR3 length equals 16 residues. V shed 3 bases, J shed 2 bases, and the junction held 6 bases outside the gene matches. Germline V gene lookup returns CDR1 LNHNV and CDR2 YYDKDF (reference sequence). CDR3 DNA: TGTGCCACCAGCAGGGGGACAGGGGATTCAAACACTGAAGCTTTCTTT. It is translated as CATSRGTGDSNTEAFF.

This clonotype was seen a few times. The J gene is TRBJ1-2, the V gene TRBV5-6; TRBD1 matches at 7 bases. Germline CDR1 SGHDT, CDR2 YYEEEE. This CDR3 contains 14 residues. Trimming removed 4 bases from V and 4 bases from J; junction bases left unmatched: 7. CDR3 sequence: CASSRDSSVYGYTF. The CDR3 DNA reads TGTGCCAGCAGCCGGGACAGCTCCGTCTATGGCTACACCTTC.